The rows below give T cell receptor beta chains drawn from one sample of a study of beta chain features in type 1 diabetes. Data came from immunoSEQ multiplex PCR; TCRdb stores just in-frame clones and leaves some out. The sample consists of 250,000 to 400,000 clones, 12% to 15% of them appearing once. Sequencing was performed on central memory CD4+ T cells from blood. These receptors originate from a young man in good health. CDR3s include the opening cysteine and the closing phenylalanine or tryptophan. Each record gives: CDR3 DNA, CDR3 protein, clone size, D gene, J gene, V gene. D genes are given only for firm matches. Not all rows give a size; the values are once, few, many and, for expanded clones, a class.

cdr3_nt: TGTGCCAGCAGCGCACGGACAGGGGGAGATACGCAGTATTTT
cdr3_aa: CASSARTGGDTQYF
clone_size: -
d_call: TRBD1
j_call: TRBJ2-3
v_call: TRBV5-6

cdr3_nt: TGTGCCAGCAGTGTAAGGACAGGGTCCTACACCTTC
cdr3_aa: CASSVRTGSYTF
clone_size: -
d_call: TRBD1
j_call: TRBJ1-2
v_call: TRBV6-5

cdr3_nt: TGTGCCAGCAGCCTAGGATCATCAGGCCTCCGAGGCGGGGCCAACGTCCTGACTTTC
cdr3_aa: CASSLGSSGLRGGANVLTF
clone_size: -
d_call: -
j_call: TRBJ2-6
v_call: TRBV27

cdr3_nt: TGTGCCAGCAGCCTCCGGGACGACCTCTCCTACGAGCAGTACTTC
cdr3_aa: CASSLRDDLSYEQYF
clone_size: -
d_call: -
j_call: TRBJ2-7
v_call: TRBV5-6

cdr3_nt: TGCGCCAGCAGCCAACAGGGACAACGACTAGCGGGAGATGGAAGGCAGTATTTT
cdr3_aa: CASSQQGQRLAGDGRQYF
clone_size: -
d_call: TRBD2
j_call: TRBJ2-3
v_call: TRBV4-1

cdr3_nt: TGTGCCTGGAGTGGACGCGAGGCCCAGTACTTC
cdr3_aa: CAWSGREAQYF
clone_size: -
d_call: -
j_call: TRBJ2-7
v_call: TRBV30

cdr3_nt: TGTGCCAGCAGCCTTAGGAACACTGAAGCTTTCTTT
cdr3_aa: CASSLRNTEAFF
clone_size: many
d_call: -
j_call: TRBJ1-1
v_call: TRBV13

cdr3_nt: TGTGCCAGCAGCTTGAGTTGGACAGGGGGCGGCGAGCAGTACTTC
cdr3_aa: CASSLSWTGGGEQYF
clone_size: -
d_call: TRBD1
j_call: TRBJ2-7
v_call: TRBV7-2

cdr3_nt: TGCAGCGTTGGTAGGGAGGACCCCTACTATGGCTACACCTTC
cdr3_aa: CSVGREDPYYGYTF
clone_size: many
d_call: -
j_call: TRBJ1-2
v_call: TRBV29-1

cdr3_nt: TGTGCCAGCAGTGGAGGACTCCCCAGGTCCAGGTGGGGCACAGATACGCAGTATTTT
cdr3_aa: CASSGGLPRSRWGTDTQYF
clone_size: many
d_call: -
j_call: TRBJ2-3
v_call: TRBV6-1

cdr3_nt: TGTGCCAGCAGCTCCCCCCTGCAGGGTAGGATGAACACTGAAGCTTTCTTT
cdr3_aa: CASSSPLQGRMNTEAFF
clone_size: -
d_call: -
j_call: TRBJ1-1
v_call: TRBV5-4

cdr3_nt: TGCGCCAGCAGGGGGGTAAGTGGGACTGAAGCTTTCTTT
cdr3_aa: CASRGVSGTEAFF
clone_size: few
d_call: -
j_call: TRBJ1-1
v_call: TRBV5-1

cdr3_nt: TGCGCCAGCAGCTTGACTCTGGGAGACAGTCTCTCTGGCTACACCTTC
cdr3_aa: CASSLTLGDSLSGYTF
clone_size: few
d_call: -
j_call: TRBJ1-2
v_call: TRBV5-1

cdr3_nt: TGTGCCAGCAACCCGAGAAGGATCACAGATACGCAGTATTTT
cdr3_aa: CASNPRRITDTQYF
clone_size: few
d_call: -
j_call: TRBJ2-3
v_call: TRBV6-1

cdr3_nt: TGTGCCAGCAGTCCTTGGCAGGACTATGGCTACACCTTC
cdr3_aa: CASSPWQDYGYTF
clone_size: -
d_call: -
j_call: TRBJ1-2
v_call: TRBV28

cdr3_nt: TGCGCCAGCAGCCAAGAGAGGCAGGCAAGTTCACCCCTCCACTTT
cdr3_aa: CASSQERQASSPLHF
clone_size: -
d_call: -
j_call: TRBJ1-6
v_call: TRBV4-3

cdr3_nt: TGTGCCAGCTCGTCCCTTGCGGACACTGAAGCTTTCTTT
cdr3_aa: CASSSLADTEAFF
clone_size: many
d_call: -
j_call: TRBJ1-1
v_call: TRBV18

cdr3_nt: TGTGCCAGCAGCTTAGTCTCCGGGACTTTGAGCGGGGAGCTGTTTTTT
cdr3_aa: CASSLVSGTLSGELFF
clone_size: few
d_call: -
j_call: TRBJ2-2
v_call: TRBV7-6

cdr3_nt: TGCGCCAGCAGCCAGGGTGGGACAGCTACACAGGGTACGCAGTATTTT
cdr3_aa: CASSQGGTATQGTQYF
clone_size: -
d_call: TRBD1
j_call: TRBJ2-3
v_call: TRBV5-1

cdr3_nt: TGTGCCAGCAGCCCGCGGACAGCAAGTCCCCCCTACGAGCAGTACTTC
cdr3_aa: CASSPRTASPPYEQYF
clone_size: once
d_call: -
j_call: TRBJ2-7
v_call: TRBV7-2

cdr3_nt: TGTGCCAGTACCGAGGACAGGGGGGGTCAGCCCCAGCATTTT
cdr3_aa: CASTEDRGGQPQHF
clone_size: few
d_call: TRBD1
j_call: TRBJ1-5
v_call: TRBV19

cdr3_nt: TGTGCCATCGACAACGGGTTCATGAACACTGAAGCTTTCTTT
cdr3_aa: CAIDNGFMNTEAFF
clone_size: few
d_call: -
j_call: TRBJ1-1
v_call: TRBV10-3

cdr3_nt: TGCGCCAGCAGCCCCGGGGTAGCGGGAAGCACAGATACGCAGTATTTT
cdr3_aa: CASSPGVAGSTDTQYF
clone_size: few
d_call: TRBD2
j_call: TRBJ2-3
v_call: TRBV5-1

cdr3_nt: TGTGCCAGCAGGTCAAACACCGGGGAGCTGTTTTTT
cdr3_aa: CASRSNTGELFF
clone_size: -
d_call: -
j_call: TRBJ2-2
v_call: TRBV6-5

cdr3_nt: TGTGCCAGCAGCCTATCCGGGGGCGCAGGGGAAAAACTGTTTTTT
cdr3_aa: CASSLSGGAGEKLFF
clone_size: -
d_call: -
j_call: TRBJ1-4
v_call: TRBV28

cdr3_nt: TGTGCCAGCAGTTTTTACACCTACGAGCAGTACTTC
cdr3_aa: CASSFYTYEQYF
clone_size: -
d_call: -
j_call: TRBJ2-7
v_call: TRBV6-5

cdr3_nt: TGCGCCAGCAGCTTGGGGGCAGATAATTCACCCCTCCACTTT
cdr3_aa: CASSLGADNSPLHF
clone_size: -
d_call: -
j_call: TRBJ1-6
v_call: TRBV5-1

cdr3_nt: TGCGCCAGCAGCCAGGCTAGCGGGGGCTTCTACGAGCAGTACTTC
cdr3_aa: CASSQASGGFYEQYF
clone_size: -
d_call: TRBD2
j_call: TRBJ2-7
v_call: TRBV4-3

cdr3_nt: TGTGCCAGCAGCCTTGGACAGGGAAGTGGCTACACCTTC
cdr3_aa: CASSLGQGSGYTF
clone_size: few
d_call: TRBD1
j_call: TRBJ1-2
v_call: TRBV11-2

cdr3_nt: TGTGCCAGCAGCCAAAGAGGTGGGGAGACCCAGTACTTC
cdr3_aa: CASSQRGGETQYF
clone_size: few
d_call: -
j_call: TRBJ2-5
v_call: TRBV11-2

cdr3_nt: TGTGCCAGCAGCTCCCGGAGGGCGTCCTACGAGCAGTACTTC
cdr3_aa: CASSSRRASYEQYF
clone_size: -
d_call: -
j_call: TRBJ2-7
v_call: TRBV5-4

cdr3_nt: TGTGCCAGCAGCCCCGGTGGGAGGGCGTGGAATGAGCAGTTCTTC
cdr3_aa: CASSPGGRAWNEQFF
clone_size: many
d_call: TRBD2
j_call: TRBJ2-1
v_call: TRBV5-6

cdr3_nt: TGTGCCAGCAGTGAAGATTATTGGGGCAGTAGCACAGATACGCAGTATTTT
cdr3_aa: CASSEDYWGSSTDTQYF
clone_size: few
d_call: -
j_call: TRBJ2-3
v_call: TRBV6-1

cdr3_nt: TGTGCCAGCAGCGGGTATGGCTCTGGAAACACCATATATTTT
cdr3_aa: CASSGYGSGNTIYF
clone_size: -
d_call: -
j_call: TRBJ1-3
v_call: TRBV9

cdr3_nt: TGTGCCAGCAGCCTAGCGGGAGGAGTGGAGACCCAGTACTTC
cdr3_aa: CASSLAGGVETQYF
clone_size: many
d_call: TRBD2
j_call: TRBJ2-5
v_call: TRBV7-2

cdr3_nt: TGTGCCAGCAGTGAAGTGACTAGCGGTCATCGTACGACCCAGTACTTC
cdr3_aa: CASSEVTSGHRTTQYF
clone_size: -
d_call: TRBD2
j_call: TRBJ2-5
v_call: TRBV2

cdr3_nt: TGTGCCAGCAGCTTCCGGTCCAGATCTAACTATGGCTACACCTTC
cdr3_aa: CASSFRSRSNYGYTF
clone_size: -
d_call: -
j_call: TRBJ1-2
v_call: TRBV7-7

cdr3_nt: TGTGCCAGCAGCCAAGATGCGGGTGGGACTAATGAAAAACTGTTTTTT
cdr3_aa: CASSQDAGGTNEKLFF
clone_size: -
d_call: -
j_call: TRBJ1-4
v_call: TRBV4-2

cdr3_nt: TGTGCCAGCATCGGACAGGGGGCTGGTAACTATGGCTACACCTTC
cdr3_aa: CASIGQGAGNYGYTF
clone_size: -
d_call: TRBD1
j_call: TRBJ1-2
v_call: TRBV6-5

cdr3_nt: TGTGCCAGCAGCCAAGGGAGCGGGGGAGGCCGGGAGCTGTTTTTT
cdr3_aa: CASSQGSGGGRELFF
clone_size: few
d_call: TRBD2
j_call: TRBJ2-2
v_call: TRBV4-2